This T cell receptor beta chain was documented in a study of blood T cells in healthy people across ages. Study summary: With template switching, about one barcoded beta molecule was captured per two T cells. Findings and limits, study-wide: Versus aged donors, long-lived donors had higher diversity and more naive CD4+ cells.

Caucasian individuals from Russia who were healthy and aged about 6 to 95 acted as donors. Worth noting for this clonotype: The antigen is not known.

Primed by a sample-barcoded 5' primer and a J-beta primer mix, a second PCR proceeded for about 6 to 12 cycles. Each CDR3 protein gets one entry after TCRdb re-called the 5' RACE reads with MiXCR. This sample carries over a million distinct CDR3 sequences, approximately 59% of them seen once, and the ten largest clones take 6.5% to 8.5%. Germline V lookup: CDR1 SGHRS, CDR2 YFSETQ. V was shortened by 0 bases and J by 3 bases, with 22 bases between the two germline ends. This CDR3 has 18 residues. Sequenced: blood. The chain recombines TRBV5-1 with TRBJ2-7, with D possibly being TRBD2 (6 bases). The sequence derives from a man aged 18 to 35 in good health. The CDR3 nucleotides are TGCGCCAGCAGCTTGGGCGTCCGAGGCGGGACGCTTTACTACGAGCAGTACTTC. It codes for CASSLGVRGGTLYYEQYF.